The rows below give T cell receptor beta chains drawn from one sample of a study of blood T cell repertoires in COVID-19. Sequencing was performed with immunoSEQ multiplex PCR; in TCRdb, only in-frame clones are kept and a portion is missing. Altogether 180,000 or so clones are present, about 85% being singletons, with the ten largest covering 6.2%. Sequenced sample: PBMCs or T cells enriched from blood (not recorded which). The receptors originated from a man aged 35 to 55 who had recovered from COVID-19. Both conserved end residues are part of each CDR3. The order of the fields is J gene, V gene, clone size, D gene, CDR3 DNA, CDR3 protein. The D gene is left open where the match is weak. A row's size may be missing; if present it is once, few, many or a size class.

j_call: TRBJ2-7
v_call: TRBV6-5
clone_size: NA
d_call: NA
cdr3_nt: TGTGCCAGCAGCCTGCTCAGCTACGAGCAGTACTTC
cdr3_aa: CASSLLSYEQYF

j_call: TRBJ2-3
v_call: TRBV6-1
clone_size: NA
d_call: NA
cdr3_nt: TGTGCCAGCAGTGAGCGAATAACTAGCACAGATACGCAGTATTTT
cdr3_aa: CASSERITSTDTQYF

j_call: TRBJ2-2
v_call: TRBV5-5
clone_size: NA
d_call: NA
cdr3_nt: TGTGCCAGCGATCCCTGGGGGGCCGGGGAGCTGTTTTTT
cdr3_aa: CASDPWGAGELFF

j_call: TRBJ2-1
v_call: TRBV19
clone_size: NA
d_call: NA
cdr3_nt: TGTGCCAGTAGTATAGGGGGGGGCCAAGCCTACAATGAGCAGTTCTTC
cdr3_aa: CASSIGGGQAYNEQFF

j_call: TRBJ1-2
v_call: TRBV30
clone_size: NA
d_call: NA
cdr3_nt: TGTGCCTGGAGTGGGGGGGGCTATGGCTACACCTTC
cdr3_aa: CAWSGGGYGYTF

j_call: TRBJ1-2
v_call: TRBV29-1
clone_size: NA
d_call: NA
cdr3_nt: TGCAGCGTTGAACAGGGTTTGGGGTTCGGCTACACCTTC
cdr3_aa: CSVEQGLGFGYTF

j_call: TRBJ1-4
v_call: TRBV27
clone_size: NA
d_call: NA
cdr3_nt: TGTGCCAGCAGTAATCCAAGCTCAGGGTTTCAAGGGAAACTGTTTTTT
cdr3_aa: CASSNPSSGFQGKLFF

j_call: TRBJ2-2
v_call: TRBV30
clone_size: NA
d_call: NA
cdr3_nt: TGTGCCTGGAGTGTAGCAGGGCTGACCGGGGAGCTGTTTTTT
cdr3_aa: CAWSVAGLTGELFF

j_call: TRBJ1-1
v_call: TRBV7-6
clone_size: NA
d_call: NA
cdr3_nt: TGTGCCAGCAGCTTAAATGAGAGGGTAGGTGCTGAAGCTTTCTTT
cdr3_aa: CASSLNERVGAEAFF

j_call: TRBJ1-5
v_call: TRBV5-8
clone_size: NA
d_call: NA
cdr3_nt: TGTGCCAGCAGCTTGGGCGGCCAGGGCGGGATTCAGCCCCAGCATTTT
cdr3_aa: CASSLGGQGGIQPQHF

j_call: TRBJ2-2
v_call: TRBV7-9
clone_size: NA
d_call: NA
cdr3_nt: TGTGCCAGCAGCCCTGACTGGAACACCGGGGAGCTGTTTTTT
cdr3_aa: CASSPDWNTGELFF

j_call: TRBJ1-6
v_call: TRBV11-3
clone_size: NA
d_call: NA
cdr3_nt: TGTGCCAGCAGCTTACGGGGGGCGGGAGGGATTAATTCACCCCTCCACTTT
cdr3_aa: CASSLRGAGGINSPLHF

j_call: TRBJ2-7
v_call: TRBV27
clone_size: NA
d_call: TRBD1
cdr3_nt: TGTGCCAGCAGTCTCATGCTTGGACAGGGTTTGGGCGAGCAGTACTTC
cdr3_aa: CASSLMLGQGLGEQYF

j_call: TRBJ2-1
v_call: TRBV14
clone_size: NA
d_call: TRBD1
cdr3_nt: TGTGCCAGCAGCGGGACAGCCGTTTATCATGAGCAGTTCTTC
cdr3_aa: CASSGTAVYHEQFF

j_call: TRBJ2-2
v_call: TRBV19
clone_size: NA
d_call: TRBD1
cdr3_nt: TGTGCCAGTAGTCCGGGGACAGGGAACACCGGGGAGCTGTTTTTT
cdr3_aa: CASSPGTGNTGELFF

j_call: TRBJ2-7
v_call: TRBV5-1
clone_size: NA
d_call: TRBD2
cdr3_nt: TGCGCCAGCAGCTTGGTTGCGGGGGGTCTCTACGAGCAGTACTTC
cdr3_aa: CASSLVAGGLYEQYF

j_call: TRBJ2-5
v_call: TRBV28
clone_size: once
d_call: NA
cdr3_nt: TGTGCCAGCAGTCAGTTCGGGGCGGGGCAAGAGACCCAGTACTTC
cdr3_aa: CASSQFGAGQETQYF

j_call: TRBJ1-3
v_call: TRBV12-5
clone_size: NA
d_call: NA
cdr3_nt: TGTGCTAGTGGAGGGGCAGGCCTCTTAGGAACCATATATTTT
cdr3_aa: CASGGAGLLGTIYF

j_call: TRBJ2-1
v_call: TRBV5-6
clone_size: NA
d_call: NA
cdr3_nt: TGTGCCAGCTGCCAGCGGGCAGCTCTGTCTTGTGAGCAGTTCTTC
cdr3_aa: CASCQRAALSCEQFF

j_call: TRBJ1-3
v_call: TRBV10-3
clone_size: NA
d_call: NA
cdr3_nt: TGTGCCATCAGAGCAGGGTCCGGAAACACCATATATTTT
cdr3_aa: CAIRAGSGNTIYF

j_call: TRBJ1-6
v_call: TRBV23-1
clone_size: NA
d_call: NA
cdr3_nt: TGCGCCAGCACTCGGGAGAGAGGTGATTCACCCCTCCACTTT
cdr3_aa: CASTRERGDSPLHF

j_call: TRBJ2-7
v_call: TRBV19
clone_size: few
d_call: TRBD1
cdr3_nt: TGTGCCAGTAATACAGGGGATGTGGGCGAGCAGTACTTC
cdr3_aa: CASNTGDVGEQYF

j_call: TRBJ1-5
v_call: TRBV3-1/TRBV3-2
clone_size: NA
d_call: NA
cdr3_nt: TGTGCCAGCAGCCAAGAGGGAGAGGGGCCCCAGCATTTT
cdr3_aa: CASSQEGEGPQHF

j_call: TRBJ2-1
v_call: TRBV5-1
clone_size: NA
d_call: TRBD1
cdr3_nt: TGCGCCAGCAGCTATCGCCAGGGGGTCTACAATGAGCAGTTCTTC
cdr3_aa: CASSYRQGVYNEQFF

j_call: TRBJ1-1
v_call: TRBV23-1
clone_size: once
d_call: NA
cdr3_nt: TGCGCCAGCAGTCAATACGCACGGTTCGATTTCTTT
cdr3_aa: CASSQYARFDFF

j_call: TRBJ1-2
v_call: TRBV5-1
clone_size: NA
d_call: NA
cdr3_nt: TGCGCCAGCAGCTTTATAGGGACACGGAACTATGGCTACACCTTC
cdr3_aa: CASSFIGTRNYGYTF

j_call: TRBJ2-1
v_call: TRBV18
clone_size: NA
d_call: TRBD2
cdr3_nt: TGTGCCAGCTCACCCGGGGGACTAGTGGGATTTAATGAGCAGTTCTTC
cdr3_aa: CASSPGGLVGFNEQFF

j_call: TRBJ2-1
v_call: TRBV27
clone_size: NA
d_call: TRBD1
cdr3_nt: TGTGCCAGCAGTTTTTTAGGGGGCGATGAGCAGTTCTTC
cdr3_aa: CASSFLGGDEQFF

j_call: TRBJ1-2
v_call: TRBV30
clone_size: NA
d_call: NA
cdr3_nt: TGTGCCGGGATACAGGGATCAGGAGGCTACACCTTC
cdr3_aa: CAGIQGSGGYTF

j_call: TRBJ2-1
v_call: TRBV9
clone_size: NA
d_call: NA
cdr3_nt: TGTGCCAGCAGCGTAGCCCAAGTGGCGGGCTCCTACAATGAGCAGTTCTTC
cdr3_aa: CASSVAQVAGSYNEQFF

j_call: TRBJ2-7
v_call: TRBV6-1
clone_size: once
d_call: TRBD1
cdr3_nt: TGTGCCAGCAGTGAGAACCCGGGACAGTTCTACGAGCAGTACTTC
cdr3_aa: CASSENPGQFYEQYF

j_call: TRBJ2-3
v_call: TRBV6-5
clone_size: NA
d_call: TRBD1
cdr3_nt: TGTGCCAGCAGTCCCCGACAGGGGATGGGGCAGTATTTT
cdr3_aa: CASSPRQGMGQYF

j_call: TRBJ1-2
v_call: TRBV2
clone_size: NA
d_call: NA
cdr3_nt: TGTGCCAGCAGTCTCGTACCGGTGGGCAGGGAAGAGATCTATGGCTACACCTTC
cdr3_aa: CASSLVPVGREEIYGYTF

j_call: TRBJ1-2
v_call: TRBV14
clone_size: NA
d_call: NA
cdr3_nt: TGTGCCAGCAGCCAATTCGGTGGGGGCGACATTTATACCTTC
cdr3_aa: CASSQFGGGDIYTF

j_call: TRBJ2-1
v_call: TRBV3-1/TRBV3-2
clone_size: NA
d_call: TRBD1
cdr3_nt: TGTGCCAGCAGCCAAGTCCGGGACAGGGGGCGCTTCGAGCAGTTCTTC
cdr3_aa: CASSQVRDRGRFEQFF

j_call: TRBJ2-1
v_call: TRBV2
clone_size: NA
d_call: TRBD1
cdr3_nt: TGTGCCAGCAGTGAATACAGGGGACAGGGTTTCTTC
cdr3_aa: CASSEYRGQGFF

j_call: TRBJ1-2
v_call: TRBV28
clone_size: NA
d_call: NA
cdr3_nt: TGTGCCAGCAGTTTGATGGGCAGCTACACCTTC
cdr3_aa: CASSLMGSYTF